Sequencing of this T cell receptor beta chain was carried out in a study of STAT5B mutations in CD4+ large granular lymphocyte leukemia. Whole-study results and caveats: Patient CD4-sorted repertoires stayed more clonal than healthy ones after leukemic-clone removal.

In the original analysis: Productive clonotypes were detectable down to 2.59 x 10-5 frequency. Libraries were prepared by immunoSEQ multiplex PCR; TCRdb keeps only in-frame clonotypes and omits some of them. D and trimming come from the DNA, and the V and J calls and clone size come from that table. The sample records tens of thousands of clones, 74% being singletons. In regard to this clone: Its antigen is not identified.

V lost 0 bases and J lost 2; bases outside the gene matches: 2. This CDR3 has 16 residues. Germline CDR1 reads SGHRS; CDR2 reads YFSETQ. The source material was CD4+ T cells from blood buffy coats. The chain recombines TRBV5-1 with TRBJ2-1, with 10 bases that match TRBD1. The sequence came from a human donor in good health. The DNA of the CDR3 is TGCGCCAGCAGCTTGGGAGGGACAGGGGCCTACAATGAGCAGTTCTTC. It codes for CASSLGGTGAYNEQFF.